The clone carrying this T cell receptor (beta chain) has at least ten counts. Its cognate antigen is unknown. The CDR3 is made up of 17 amino acids. In germline, CDR1 is SGHAT, CDR2 FQNNGV. The V end lost 4 bases, the J end lost 0 bases, and 18 bases lay between the germline ends. This entry is derived from a study of neurological immune-mediated disorders. Broader study findings: Multiple sclerosis patients had less TCR clonal expansion than even healthy controls, unlike HTLV-1-associated myelopathy.

2 million unsorted PBMCs were stored in RNAlater at -80 °C before RNA extraction. The team produced cDNA through 5'RACE using 10-nucleotide random UMIs. Sequencing runs each generated in excess of 170 million TCR-beta sequences derived from 15-18 subjects. TCRdb reanalysed the 5' RACE reads using MiXCR and keeps one entry per CDR3 protein. The sample holds some 48,000 distinct CDR3 sequences, approximately 10% seen once. The V gene is TRBV11-2, the J gene TRBJ1-1; no definite D call. The clonotype originates from a woman between 40 and 50 years old with HTLV-1-associated myelopathy (HAM/TSP). Sequencing was performed on PBMCs. The CDR3 sequence: CASSSRRGLPMNTEAFF. The CDR3 region has the DNA TGTGCCAGCAGCTCTAGGAGAGGACTTCCTATGAACACTGAAGCTTTCTTT.